This TCR beta chain was observed in a study of blood T cells in healthy people across ages. Broader study findings: Since the PBMCs were unsorted, naive and antigen-experienced cells could not be conclusively compared. Because donor CMV status was unknown, expanded clonotype changes were possibly confounded.

For the second PCR, which ran for roughly 6 to 12 cycles, a sample-barcoded 5' primer and a J-beta primer mix were used. TCRdb independently ran MiXCR on the 5' RACE reads; one entry per CDR3 protein. The sample records approximately 800,000 distinct CDR3 sequences, 36% being singletons. The sample holds a few counts of this clonotype. Antigen specificity is unknown. This sequence originates from a man younger than 30 in good health. The sample was blood.

This chain's CDR3 is CASSPGQGLLAKYNEQFF. The DNA of the CDR3 is TGTGCCAGCAGCCCGGGACAGGGCCTCCTCGCGAAATACAATGAGCAGTTCTTC. The chain combines TRBV7-9 with TRBJ2-1; 9 positions agree with TRBD1. The V and J ends lost 5 bases and 4 bases, in that order; junction bases with no gene match: 15. The CDR3 is 18 amino acids. Germline V gene lookup returns CDR1 SEHNR and CDR2 FQNEAQ (reference sequence).